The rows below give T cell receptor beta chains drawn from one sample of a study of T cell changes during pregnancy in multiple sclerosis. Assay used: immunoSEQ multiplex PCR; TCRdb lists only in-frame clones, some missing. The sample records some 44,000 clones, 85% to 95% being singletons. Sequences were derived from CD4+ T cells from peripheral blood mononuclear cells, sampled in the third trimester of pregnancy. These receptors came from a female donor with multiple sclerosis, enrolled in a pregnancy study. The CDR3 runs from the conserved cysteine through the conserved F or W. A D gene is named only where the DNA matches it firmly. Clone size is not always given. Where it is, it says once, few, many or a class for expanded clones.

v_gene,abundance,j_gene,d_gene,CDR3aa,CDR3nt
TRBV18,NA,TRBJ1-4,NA,CASSPGREKLFF,TGTGCCAGCTCACCAGGGAGGGAAAAACTGTTTTTT
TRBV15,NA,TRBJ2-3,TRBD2,CATSRDLAASGRALADTQYF,TGTGCCACCAGCAGAGATTTAGCCGCTAGCGGGAGGGCCCTCGCAGATACGCAGTATTTT
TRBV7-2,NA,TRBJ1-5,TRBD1,CASSPTGGNQPQHF,TGTGCCAGCAGCCCGACAGGGGGCAATCAGCCCCAGCATTTT
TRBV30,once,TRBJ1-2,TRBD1,CAWGQGHYGYTF,TGTGCCTGGGGACAGGGGCACTATGGCTACACCTTC
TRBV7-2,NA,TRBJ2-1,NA,CASGRDASYNEQFF,TGTGCCAGCGGGCGGGACGCATCCTACAATGAGCAGTTCTTC
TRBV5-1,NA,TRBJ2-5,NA,CASSLGGSQETQYF,TGCGCCAGCAGCTTGGGGGGCAGCCAAGAGACCCAGTACTTC
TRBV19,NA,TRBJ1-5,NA,CASSAGGFNQPQHF,TGTGCCAGTAGTGCCGGAGGTTTCAATCAGCCCCAGCATTTT
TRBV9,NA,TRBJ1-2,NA,CASSGPGRLVPHGYTF,TGTGCCAGCAGCGGGCCCGGGAGACTTGTACCACATGGCTACACCTTC
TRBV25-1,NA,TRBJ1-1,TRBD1,CASSEAGGNTEAFF,TGTGCCAGCAGTGAAGCAGGGGGGAACACTGAAGCTTTCTTT
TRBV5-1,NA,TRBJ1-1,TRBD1,CASSRTGIGTEAFF,TGCGCCAGCAGTAGGACAGGGATTGGCACTGAAGCTTTCTTT
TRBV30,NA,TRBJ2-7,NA,CAWGPGGYEQYF,TGTGCCTGGGGCCCCGGGGGCTACGAGCAGTACTTC
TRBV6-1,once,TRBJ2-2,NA,CASSEVRGSTGELFF,TGTGCCAGCAGTGAAGTCCGGGGAAGCACCGGGGAGCTGTTTTTT
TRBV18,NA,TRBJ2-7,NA,CASSPEVGSGYEQYF,TGTGCCAGCTCACCAGAGGTAGGTAGCGGCTACGAGCAGTACTTC
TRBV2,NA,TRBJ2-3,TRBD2,CASSFGGSPSTDTQYF,TGTGCCAGCAGTTTCGGCGGGAGCCCTAGCACAGATACGCAGTATTTT
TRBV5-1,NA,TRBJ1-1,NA,CASSQNTEAFF,TGCGCCAGCAGCCAAAACACTGAAGCTTTCTTT
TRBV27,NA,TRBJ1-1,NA,CASSWTAKNTEAFF,TGTGCCAGCAGTTGGACAGCCAAGAACACTGAAGCTTTCTTT
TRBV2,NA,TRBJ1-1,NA,CASSVIGSEAFF,TGTGCCAGCAGTGTTATCGGGTCTGAAGCTTTCTTT
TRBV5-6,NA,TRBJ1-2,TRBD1,CASRVGTANYGYTF,TGTGCCAGCAGGGTGGGGACAGCTAACTATGGCTACACCTTC
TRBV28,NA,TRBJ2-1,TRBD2,CASKIRTSDNNEQFF,TGTGCCAGCAAAATCCGGACTAGCGACAACAATGAGCAGTTCTTC
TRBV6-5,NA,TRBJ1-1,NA,CASSYDSGVGTEAFF,TGTGCCAGCAGTTACGATTCGGGGGTAGGGACTGAAGCTTTCTTT
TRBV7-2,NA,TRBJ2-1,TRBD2,CASSLEFAGGPNTEQFF,TGTGCCAGCAGCTTAGAGTTTGCGGGAGGGCCGAATACCGAGCAGTTCTTC
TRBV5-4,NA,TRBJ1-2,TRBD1,CASSPGGHFNYGYTF,TGTGCCAGCAGCCCAGGGGGACACTTTAACTATGGCTACACCTTC
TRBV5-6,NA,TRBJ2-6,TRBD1,CASSMTGGNVLTF,TGTGCCAGCAGCATGACAGGGGGAAACGTCCTGACTTTC
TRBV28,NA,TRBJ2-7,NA,CASSPAGTYSYEQYF,TGTGCCAGCAGTCCAGCCGGGACTTACTCCTACGAGCAGTACTTC
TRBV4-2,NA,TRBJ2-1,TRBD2,CASSQDSASGNEQFF,TGTGCCAGCAGCCAAGATTCGGCTAGCGGCAATGAGCAGTTCTTC
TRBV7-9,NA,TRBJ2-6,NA,CASSLSGGGANVLTF,TGTGCCAGCAGCTTATCAGGTGGCGGGGCCAACGTCCTGACTTTC
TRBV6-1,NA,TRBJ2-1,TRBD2,CASSDSGGNYNEQFF,TGTGCCAGCAGTGATAGCGGGGGAAACTACAATGAGCAGTTCTTC
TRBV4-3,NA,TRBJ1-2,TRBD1,CASSQDRFGTGVSHGYTF,TGCGCCAGCAGCCAAGATCGTTTCGGGACAGGGGTTTCTCATGGCTACACCTTC
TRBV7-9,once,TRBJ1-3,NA,CASSLWGTLSGGNTIYF,TGTGCCAGCAGCTTGTGGGGCACCCTTTCAGGGGGAAACACCATATATTTT
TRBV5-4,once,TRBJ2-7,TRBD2,CASSFPGGSGTSGEQYF,TGTGCCAGCAGCTTTCCCGGAGGGTCCGGGACTAGTGGCGAGCAGTACTTC
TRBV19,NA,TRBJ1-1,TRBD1,CASSVQGVSTEAFF,TGTGCCAGTAGTGTACAGGGGGTATCCACTGAAGCTTTCTTT
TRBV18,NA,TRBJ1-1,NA,CASSPIPRNTEAFF,TGTGCCAGCTCACCCATTCCGAGAAACACTGAAGCTTTCTTT
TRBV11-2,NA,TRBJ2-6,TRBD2,CASSLVYGGSKSGANVLTF,TGTGCCAGCAGCTTAGTGTATGGCGGGAGTAAATCTGGGGCCAACGTCCTGACTTTC
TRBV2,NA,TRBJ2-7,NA,CASSKLRIEAEYF,TGTGCCAGCAGCAAACTCCGGATCGAAGCGGAGTACTTC
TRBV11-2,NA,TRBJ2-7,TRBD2,CASSLEGGSSVEQYF,TGTGCCAGCAGCTTAGAGGGCGGGAGTTCGGTAGAGCAGTACTTC
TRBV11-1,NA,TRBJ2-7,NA,CASSFQIGGAYEQYF,TGTGCCAGCAGCTTTCAAATCGGAGGGGCCTACGAGCAGTACTTC
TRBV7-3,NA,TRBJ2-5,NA,CASSLLREETQYF,TGTGCCAGCAGCTTATTGCGGGAAGAGACCCAGTACTTC
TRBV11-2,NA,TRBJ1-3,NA,CASSLGQYSGNTIYF,TGTGCCAGCAGCTTAGGCCAGTACTCTGGAAACACCATATATTTT
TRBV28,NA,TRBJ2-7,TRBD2,CASSLSSGGSSYEQYF,TGTGCCAGCAGTTTAAGTTCTGGCGGGAGCTCCTACGAGCAGTACTTC
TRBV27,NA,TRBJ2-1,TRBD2,CASSLIPGLAIYNEQFF,TGTGCCAGCAGTTTAATTCCGGGACTAGCGATATACAATGAGCAGTTCTTC
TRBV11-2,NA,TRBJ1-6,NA,CASSLGGGYNSPLHF,TGTGCCAGCAGCTTAGGGGGGGGTTATAATTCACCCCTCCACTTT
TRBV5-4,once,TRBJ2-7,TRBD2,CASSLRTGGSDEQYF,TGTGCCAGCAGCTTGAGGACCGGGGGGTCGGACGAGCAGTACTTC
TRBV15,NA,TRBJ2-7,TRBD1,CATSSDRGRPYEQYF,TGTGCCACCAGCAGCGACAGGGGGCGCCCCTACGAGCAGTACTTC
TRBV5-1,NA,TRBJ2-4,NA,CASTLTTGGGIQYF,TGCGCCAGCACCCTTACTACAGGGGGGGGCATTCAGTACTTC
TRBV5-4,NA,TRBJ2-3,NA,CASSLEQGDTDTQYF,TGTGCCAGCAGCTTGGAACAGGGTGACACAGATACGCAGTATTTT